These 16 T cell receptor beta chains came from one sample sequenced in a study of monozygotic twins with cystic fibrosis. Assay used: immunoSEQ multiplex PCR; TCRdb lists only in-frame clones, some missing. The sample has around 33,000 clones; about 87% are singletons. The sample was blood. These receptor sequences come from a girl aged 2-10 years with cystic fibrosis.

This sequence joins TRBV10-1 and TRBJ1-2; a weak D match, TRBD1 (5 bases). CDR3 length equals 12 residues. The V and J ends lost 3 bases and 3 bases respectively, with 5 bases between them. CDR1 is WNHNN, CDR2 SYGVQD, per germline (reference sequence). CDR3 sequence reads: CASSDRDYGYTF. CDR3 DNA: TGCGCCAGCAGTGACAGGGACTATGGCTACACCTTC.

This clone was observed a handful of times. V gene TRBV5-1 combines with J gene TRBJ2-2; D possibly corresponds to TRBD1 (6 bases). V was pared by 1 base and J by 5 bases, with 12 bases between. Looked up from germline, CDR1 is SGHRS and CDR2 is YFSETQ. The CDR3 covers 15 residues. CDR3 amino acids: CASSLRQGGTGELFF. CDR3 coding DNA: TGCGCCAGCAGCTTGCGACAAGGGGGTACCGGGGAGCTGTTTTTT.

This clone was detected a few times. The CDR3 DNA reads TGTGCCAGCAGCCCTACAGGGTTCCCGTCGGGGACCCAGCATTTT. Translated, it gives CASSPTGFPSGTQHF. The chain joins TRBV7-3 to TRBJ1-5; possibly TRBD1 for D (6 bases). The CDR3 loop spans 15 amino acids. The germline CDR1 and CDR2 sequences are SGHTA and FQGTGA. V lost 5 bases, J lost 11 bases, and 22 bases lay in between.

The chain couples TRBV19 to TRBJ1-1, with D unclear. Between the trimmed V and J ends, which lost 6 bases and 0 bases, there was a span of 8 bases. The germline gives CDR1 LNHDA, CDR2 SQIVND (reference sequence). This CDR3 is 13 amino acids long. The DNA of the CDR3 is TGTGCCAGTAGGAGATTCATGAACACTGAAGCTTTCTTT. It is translated as CASRRFMNTEAFF.

The J gene is TRBJ1-2, the V gene TRBV6-5; a possible D gene is TRBD1 (5 bases). CDR1 is MNHEY and CDR2 is SVGAGI in the germline V gene. This CDR3 spans 15 amino acids. The V end was cut by 0 bases, the J end by 6 bases, with 14 bases between. In DNA form, the CDR3 reads TGTGCCAGCAGTTACTCAGGCAGGGAGGGGAATGGCTACACCTTC. Translated: CASSYSGREGNGYTF.

J is TRBJ2-7 and V is TRBV4-1; D is unclear. The CDR3 length is 11 residues. Germline values: CDR1 MGHRA, CDR2 YSYEKL. Trimming shortened V by 0 bases and J by 8 bases, and 5 bases separated the two germline ends. In DNA, the CDR3 is TGCGCCAGCAGCCAAGATCGAAAGCAGTACTTC. Translating it yields CASSQDRKQYF.

This clone was recorded once. The CDR3 bases are TGTGCCAGCAGCTTAGCAGAGAGCGGGGAGCAGTACTTC. It encodes CASSLAESGEQYF. V usage is TRBV7-2 and J usage is TRBJ2-7; weak D call: TRBD2 (6 bases). The germline CDR1 and CDR2 sequences are SGHTA and FQGNSA. V gave up 0 bases and J gave up 7 bases, with 10 bases separating them. CDR3 size: 13 residues.

In nucleotides, the CDR3 is TGTGCCAGCAGGGAGGGACCGACGGATGGCTACACCTTC. Protein product: CASREGPTDGYTF. This chain uses TRBV7-9 with TRBJ1-2, with D perhaps matching TRBD1 (5 bases). The CDR3 is 13 amino acids. Germline CDR1 is SEHNR and CDR2 is FQNEAQ (reference sequence). V was clipped by 6 bases and J by 6 bases, with 14 bases between them.

The rearrangement links TRBV29-1 to TRBJ2-3; D might be TRBD1 (6 bases). V lost 8 bases, J lost 2 bases, and 14 bases lay in between. The CDR3 runs 13 residues. The germline V gene has CDR1 SQVTM and CDR2 ANQGSEA. CDR3 residues: CSSQGTLTDTQYF. The CDR3 DNA is TGCAGCTCCCAGGGGACCCTCACAGATACGCAGTATTTT.

The CDR3 DNA is TGTGCCATCAGCGAAACAGTTTTCTACGAGCAGTACTTC. Its translation: CAISETVFYEQYF. The V gene is TRBV10-3, the J gene TRBJ2-7; no definite D call. The CDR3 has 13 amino acids. Trimming left V 6 bases short and J 3 bases short, with 12 bases between. Germline CDR1 reads ENHRY; CDR2 reads SYGVKD.

This chain connects TRBV7-6 to TRBJ1-3; no clear D gene. V lost 4 bases to trimming and J lost 0 bases, with 4 bases between them. The CDR3 consists of 13 residues. Germline assignment: CDR1 SGHVS and CDR2 FNYEAQ. CDR3 in DNA: TGTGCCAGCAGCTACAGCTCTGGAAACACCATATATTTT. Protein: CASSYSSGNTIYF.

The rearrangement joins TRBV11-2 to TRBJ2-5; the D gene is possibly TRBD2 (5 bases). V lost 4 bases, J lost 4 bases, and 19 bases lay in between. The CDR3 has 16 amino acids. Germline CDR1 is SGHAT and CDR2 is FQNNGV. In DNA, the CDR3 is TGTGCCAGCAGCTCCCGAGGATCTAGCTATTTAGAGACCCAGTACTTC. Translated, it gives CASSSRGSSYLETQYF.

This chain uses TRBV9 with TRBJ1-6; unclear D gene. The V gene lost 4 bases and the J gene lost 6 bases, with 17 bases spanning the gap. The CDR3 is 16 residues long. Germline V gene lookup returns CDR1 SGDLS and CDR2 YYNGEE. The CDR3 spells CASSPFGANPNSPLHF. CDR3 DNA sequence: TGTGCCAGCAGCCCTTTTGGAGCCAACCCTAATTCACCCCTCCACTTT.

The chain links TRBV5-6 to TRBJ2-4; tentatively, D is TRBD1 (6 bases). With 2 bases removed from V and 5 bases from J, the gap between germline ends came to 11 bases. Germline V CDR1 and CDR2: SGHDT, YYEEEE. This CDR3 contains 14 residues. The CDR3 bases are TGTGCCAGCAGCTTCTACAGGGTAGAAAACATTCAGTACTTC. It encodes CASSFYRVENIQYF.

This clone has just a few counts. This chain uses TRBV6-6 with TRBJ1-1, with D maybe TRBD1 (6 bases). Deletions cut 7 bases from V and 0 bases from J, with 12 bases between. The CDR3 is 14 residues long. Germline V CDR1 and CDR2: MNHNY, SVGAGI (reference sequence). The CDR3 reads CASIVQGMNTEAFF. CDR3 nucleotide sequence: TGTGCCAGCATTGTTCAGGGGATGAACACTGAAGCTTTCTTT.

The genes are TRBV4-2 and TRBJ2-2; maybe TRBD2 (5 bases). Deletions cut 6 bases from V and 5 bases from J, with 22 bases between. Germline CDR1 is LGHNA and CDR2 is YNFKEQ. The CDR3 is 17 amino acids. CDR3 DNA: TGTGCCAGCAGGCAACTCCTAAAACGCAGCGGAACCGGGGAGCTGTTTTTT. This gives the protein CASRQLLKRSGTGELFF.